This TCR beta chain was documented in a study of T cell responses to AZD1222 COVID-19 vaccine. TCRdb's copy holds only in-frame clones and misses some; the assay was immunoSEQ multiplex PCR. Here the sample spans approximately 300,000 clones, 94% being singletons. About this clone: Its antigen is unknown.

Deletions cut 5 bases from V and 3 bases from J, with 14 bases between. The CDR3 is 14 residues long. The germline gives CDR1 SGHRS, CDR2 YFSETQ. Findings of the study overall: Of spike-specific TCRs, nearly half reportedly target regions left unmutated in variants. Clonal diversity may have been underestimated, and the donors were mostly white British, with more females than males.

Both about-4-week and about-12-week second-dose recipients were combined. The sequences come from peripheral blood, collected 28 days after the second AZD1222 dose. The receptor was derived from an adult who received the AZD1222 COVID-19 vaccine. The chain has TRBV5-1 and TRBJ1-1; maybe TRBD1 (6 bases). The CDR3 here is CASRAGAPYTEAFF. In DNA form, the CDR3 reads TGCGCCAGCAGGGCGGGGGCCCCCTACACTGAAGCTTTCTTT.